Each of the 9 T cell receptor beta chains below was sequenced from the same sample in a study of blood T cell repertoires in COVID-19. The data were produced by immunoSEQ multiplex PCR, yet TCRdb's version contains in-frame clones alone and is incomplete. The sample shows about 98,000 clones, about 85% of them seen only once. Sequenced: peripheral blood. Receptors were obtained from a man aged 45-65 years with active COVID-19.

V and J are TRBV5-1 and TRBJ2-1; 9 bases match TRBD1. The CDR3 has 15 amino acids. The ends lost 4 bases at V and 7 bases at J; junction bases unmatched: 9. Germline V gives CDR1 SGHRS, CDR2 YFSETQ. The CDR3 loop is CASSPTGTGWNEQFF. CDR3 DNA sequence: TGCGCCAGCAGCCCTACCGGGACAGGGTGGAATGAGCAGTTCTTC.

Here the CDR3 DNA reads TGTGCCAGCAGGCAGGGATTGGCACGGGAGACCCAGTACTTC. As protein: CASRQGLARETQYF. V and J are TRBV2 and TRBJ2-5; a possible D gene is TRBD1 (5 bases). The V gene's germline CDR1 is SNHLY and CDR2 FYNNEI. The V gene lost 6 bases and the J gene lost 5 bases, with 16 bases spanning the gap. This CDR3 has 14 residues.

This chain uses TRBV27 with TRBJ2-1, with 8 bases fitting TRBD1. Germline V gene sequence: CDR1 MNHEY, CDR2 SMNVEV (reference sequence). This CDR3 has 15 residues. J gave up 7 bases and V 2 bases, and 7 bases lay outside the gene matches. The CDR3 region is CASSLRWDRRNEQFF. The CDR3 region has the DNA TGTGCCAGCAGTTTAAGGTGGGACAGGAGGAATGAGCAGTTCTTC.

The V call is TRBV6-4, the J call TRBJ2-1, with D tentatively TRBD1 (5 bases). This CDR3 is built from 14 residues. Germline CDR1 is MRHNA and CDR2 is SNTAGT. With 2 bases removed from V and 8 bases from J, the gap between germline ends came to 13 bases. The CDR3 loop is CASSDGAFFDEQFF. In DNA form, the CDR3 reads TGTGCCAGCAGTGACGGGGCTTTTTTTGATGAGCAGTTCTTC.

The chain carries TRBV6-5 and TRBJ2-1; D may be TRBD1 (6 bases). Germline V lookup: CDR1 MNHEY, CDR2 SVGAGI. The CDR3 covers 14 residues. Between the trimmed V and J ends, which lost 7 bases and 5 bases, there was a span of 15 bases. Here the CDR3 reads CASMGARAHNEQFF. The CDR3 bases are TGTGCCAGCATGGGGGCCAGGGCCCACAATGAGCAGTTCTTC.

This chain connects TRBV4-3 to TRBJ1-2; TRBD1 might be the D (6 bases). CDR1 and CDR2 from the germline V gene are LGHNA and YSLEER. V gave up 2 bases and J gave up 3 bases, with 10 bases separating them. The CDR3 has 14 residues. CDR3 DNA: TGCGCCAGCAGCCAAAAGGACAGAGACTATGGCTACACCTTC. This translates into CASSQKDRDYGYTF.

This clone showed up just once. V is TRBV3-1 (or the pseudogene TRBV3-2) and J is TRBJ1-1; maybe TRBD1 (5 bases). The CDR3 has 11 amino acids. The V gene lost 5 bases and the J gene lost 10 bases, with 11 bases spanning the gap. Per the germline V gene, CDR1 is LGHDT and CDR2 is YNNKEL (reference sequence). DNA for the CDR3: TGTGCCAGCAGCAACAACCAGGGAGCTTTCTTT. This encodes CASSNNQGAFF.

The chain carries TRBV29-1 and TRBJ1-3; D remains unclear. The ends were cut back, 5 bases at V and 2 bases at J, with 13 bases in the middle. Germline-derived CDR1 and CDR2 are SQVTM and ANQGSEA. The CDR3 loop spans 14 amino acids. CDR3 bases: TGCAGCGTTCCCGGCGGAGCCACTGGAAACACCATATATTTT. Amino acids: CSVPGGATGNTIYF. The entire variable domain, with the rest obtained from reference TRBV29-1 and TRBJ1-3, is as follows: SAVISQKPSRDICQRGTSLTIQCQVDSQVTMMFWYRQQPGQSLTLIATANQGSEATYESGFVIDKFPISRPNLTFSTLTVSNMSPEDSSIYLCSVPGGATGNTIYFGEGSWLTVV.

This chain uses TRBV3-1 (or the pseudogene TRBV3-2) with TRBJ1-5; TRBD1 might be the D (5 bases). The germline gives CDR1 LGHDT, CDR2 YNNKEL (reference sequence). V was clipped by 6 bases and J by 4 bases, with 10 bases between them. The CDR3 consists of 13 residues. CDR3 nucleotide sequence: TGTGCCAGCAGTCAGGACACTAATCAGCCCCAGCATTTT. Translated, it gives CASSQDTNQPQHF.